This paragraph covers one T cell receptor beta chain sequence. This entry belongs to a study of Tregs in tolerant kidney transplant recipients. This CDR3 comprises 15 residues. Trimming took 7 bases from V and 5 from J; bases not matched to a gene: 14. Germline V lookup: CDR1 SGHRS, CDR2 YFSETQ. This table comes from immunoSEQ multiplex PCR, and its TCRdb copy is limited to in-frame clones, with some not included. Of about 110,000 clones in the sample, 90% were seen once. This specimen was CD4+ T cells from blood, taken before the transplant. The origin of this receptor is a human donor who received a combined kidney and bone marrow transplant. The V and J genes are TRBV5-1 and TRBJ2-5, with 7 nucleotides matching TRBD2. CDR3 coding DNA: TGCGCCAGCCACGATTGGGCAGCGGGGCGGGAGACCCAGTACTTC. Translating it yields CASHDWAAGRETQYF.